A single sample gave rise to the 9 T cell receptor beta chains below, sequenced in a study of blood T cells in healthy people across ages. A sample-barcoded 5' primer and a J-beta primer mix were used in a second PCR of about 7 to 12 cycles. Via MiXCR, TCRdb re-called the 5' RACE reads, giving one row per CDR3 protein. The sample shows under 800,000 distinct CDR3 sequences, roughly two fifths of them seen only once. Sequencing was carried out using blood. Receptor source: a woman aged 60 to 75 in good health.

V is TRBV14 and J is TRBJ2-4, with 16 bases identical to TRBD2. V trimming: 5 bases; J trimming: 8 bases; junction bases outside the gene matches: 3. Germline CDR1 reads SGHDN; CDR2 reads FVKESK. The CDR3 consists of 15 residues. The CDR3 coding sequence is TGTGCCAGCAGCGACGGGACTAGCGGGGGGGACATTCAGTACTTC. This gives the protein CASSDGTSGGDIQYF. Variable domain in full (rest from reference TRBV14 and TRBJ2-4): EAGVTQFPSHSVIEKGQTVTLRCDPISGHDNLYWYRRVMGKEIKFLLHFVKESKQDESGMPNNRFLAERTGGTYSTLKVQPAELEDSGVYFCASSDGTSGGDIQYFGAGTRLSVL.

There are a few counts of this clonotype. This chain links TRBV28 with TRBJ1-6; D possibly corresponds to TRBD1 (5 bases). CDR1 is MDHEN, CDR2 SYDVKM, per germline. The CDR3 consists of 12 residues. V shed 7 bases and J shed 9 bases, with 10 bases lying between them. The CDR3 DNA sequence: TGTGCCAGCACCGCAGGGTCTTCACCCCTCCACTTT. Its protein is CASTAGSSPLHF.

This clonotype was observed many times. The CDR3 nucleotides read TGTGCCAGCAGGGAGTGGGGGGGCCTGAACAATGAGCAGTTCTTC. It is translated as CASREWGGLNNEQFF. The chain joins TRBV27 to TRBJ2-1; D perhaps matches TRBD2 (7 bases). The CDR3 has 15 amino acids. The germline V and J ends were trimmed by 6 bases and 5 bases, with 17 bases remaining between them. In germline, CDR1 is MNHEY, CDR2 SMNVEV (reference sequence).

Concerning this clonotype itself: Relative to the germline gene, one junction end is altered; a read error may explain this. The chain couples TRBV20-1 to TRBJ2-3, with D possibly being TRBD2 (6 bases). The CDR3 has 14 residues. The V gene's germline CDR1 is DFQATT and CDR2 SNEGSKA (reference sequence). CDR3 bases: TGCAGTGCGAGAGGGGACTCCCCAAGAGATACGCAGTATTTT. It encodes CSARGDSPRDTQYF.

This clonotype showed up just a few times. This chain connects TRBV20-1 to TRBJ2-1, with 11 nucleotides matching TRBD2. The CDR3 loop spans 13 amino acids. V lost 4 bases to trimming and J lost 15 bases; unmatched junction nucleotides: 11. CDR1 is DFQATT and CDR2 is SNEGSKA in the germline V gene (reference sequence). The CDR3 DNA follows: TGCAGTGCTATATTAGCGGGGGGGCCAGCGTCGTTCTTC. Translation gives CSAILAGGPASFF.

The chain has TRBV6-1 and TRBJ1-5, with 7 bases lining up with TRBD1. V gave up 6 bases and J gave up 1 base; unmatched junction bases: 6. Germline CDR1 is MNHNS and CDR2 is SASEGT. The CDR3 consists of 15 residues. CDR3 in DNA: TGTGCCAGCAGCGGAGGGGGCCAAAGCAATCAGCCCCAGCATTTT. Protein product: CASSGGGQSNQPQHF.

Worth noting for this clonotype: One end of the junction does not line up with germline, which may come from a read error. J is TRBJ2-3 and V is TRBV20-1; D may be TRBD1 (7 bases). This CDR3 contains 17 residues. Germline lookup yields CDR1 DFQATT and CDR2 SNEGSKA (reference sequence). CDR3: CSARGGPTGWEEVAQYF. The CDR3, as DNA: TGCAGTGCCAGAGGGGGCCCGACAGGCTGGGAGGAGGTCGCGCAGTATTTT.

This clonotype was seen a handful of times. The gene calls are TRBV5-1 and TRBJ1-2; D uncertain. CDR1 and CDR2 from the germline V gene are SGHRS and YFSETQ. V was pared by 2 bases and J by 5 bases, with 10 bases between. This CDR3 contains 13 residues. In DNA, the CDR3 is TGCGCCAGCAGCTTAGCCGAAGTGTATGGCTACACCTTC. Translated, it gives CASSLAEVYGYTF.

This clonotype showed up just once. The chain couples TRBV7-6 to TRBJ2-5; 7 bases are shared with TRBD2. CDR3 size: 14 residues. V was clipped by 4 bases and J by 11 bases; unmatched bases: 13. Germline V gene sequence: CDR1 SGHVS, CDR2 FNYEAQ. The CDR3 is CASSSGTITNEQYF. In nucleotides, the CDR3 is TGTGCCAGCAGCTCCGGGACTATTACGAATGAGCAGTACTTC.